The 3 T cell receptor beta chains presented below share a single source sample, sequenced in a study of CD8+CD57+ T cells in acquired aplastic anemia. TCR beta VDJ and CDR3 profiles were obtained from a genomic DNA template. TCRdb reprocessed the reads with MiXCR, giving one entry per CDR3 protein. Seen here are some 180,000 distinct CDR3 sequences, under 55% observed once, and the top ten hold 2.9%. Input material: sorted CD4+, CD8+, or CD8+CD57+ T cells (not recorded which) from PBMCs. These receptors originate from a human donor in good health.

For this clonotype: A clone one base away is much larger, so this may be a read error. This chain connects TRBV12-3 or TRBV12-4 to TRBJ1-4; D is ambiguous. The V and J ends lost 2 bases and 8 bases respectively, with 9 bases between them. The CDR3 sequence is 13 residues long. DNA for the CDR3: TGTGCCAGCAGTTTAATGAGAGGGGAAAAACTGTTTTTT. It specifies CASSLMRGEKLFF.

The chain has TRBV12-3 or TRBV12-4 and TRBJ2-7, with 11 bases that match TRBD1. The J segment lost 6 bases and the V segment lost 8 bases, leaving 6 bases of the junction unmatched. This CDR3 is 13 amino acids long. The CDR3, as DNA: TGTGCCAGCGGGACCGGGACAGGGGGCGAGCAGTACTTC. This encodes CASGTGTGGEQYF.

V is TRBV10-3 and J is TRBJ2-5; D remains unclear. The CDR3 sequence is 12 residues long. Germline-derived CDR1 and CDR2 are ENHRY and SYGVKD. Trimming took 4 bases from V and 4 from J, leaving 7 bases between them. The CDR3 sequence: CAISARPETQYF. CDR3 DNA: TGTGCCATCAGTGCCCGCCCAGAGACCCAGTACTTC.